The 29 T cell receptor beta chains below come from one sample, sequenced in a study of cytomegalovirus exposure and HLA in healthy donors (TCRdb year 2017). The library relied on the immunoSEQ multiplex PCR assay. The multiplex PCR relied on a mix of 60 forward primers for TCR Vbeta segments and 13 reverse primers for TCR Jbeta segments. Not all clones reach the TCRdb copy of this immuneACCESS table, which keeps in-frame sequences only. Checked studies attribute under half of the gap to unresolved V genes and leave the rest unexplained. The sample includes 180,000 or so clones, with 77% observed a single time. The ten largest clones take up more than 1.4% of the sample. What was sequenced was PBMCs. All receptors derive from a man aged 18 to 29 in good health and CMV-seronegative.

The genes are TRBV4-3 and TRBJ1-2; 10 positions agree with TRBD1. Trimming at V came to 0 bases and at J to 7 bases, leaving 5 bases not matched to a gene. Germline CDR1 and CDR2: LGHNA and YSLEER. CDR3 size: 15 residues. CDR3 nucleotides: TGCGCCAGCAGCCAAGAAGACAGGGGGCATAGTGGCTACACCTTC. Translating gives CASSQEDRGHSGYTF.

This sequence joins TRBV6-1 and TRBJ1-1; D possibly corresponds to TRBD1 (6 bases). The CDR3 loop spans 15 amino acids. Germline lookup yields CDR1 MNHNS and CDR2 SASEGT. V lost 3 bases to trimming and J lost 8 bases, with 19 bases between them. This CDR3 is CASSDDWDTKREAFF. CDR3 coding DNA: TGTGCCAGCAGTGATGATTGGGACACAAAACGGGAAGCTTTCTTT.

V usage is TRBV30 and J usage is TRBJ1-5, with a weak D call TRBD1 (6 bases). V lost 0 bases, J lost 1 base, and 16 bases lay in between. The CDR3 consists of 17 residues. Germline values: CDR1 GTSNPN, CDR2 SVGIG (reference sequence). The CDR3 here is CAWSVRGGGRSNQPQHF. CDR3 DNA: TGTGCCTGGAGTGTACGAGGGGGGGGTAGAAGCAATCAGCCCCAGCATTTT.

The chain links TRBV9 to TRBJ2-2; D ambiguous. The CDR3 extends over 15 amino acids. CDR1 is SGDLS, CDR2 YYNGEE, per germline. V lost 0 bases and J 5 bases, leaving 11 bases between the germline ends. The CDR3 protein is CASSVAGDQTGELFF. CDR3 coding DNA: TGTGCCAGCAGCGTAGCCGGAGACCAGACCGGGGAGCTGTTTTTT.

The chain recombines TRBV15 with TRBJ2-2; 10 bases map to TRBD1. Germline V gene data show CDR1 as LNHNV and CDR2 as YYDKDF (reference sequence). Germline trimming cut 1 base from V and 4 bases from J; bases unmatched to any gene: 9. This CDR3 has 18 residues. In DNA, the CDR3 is TGTGCCACCAGCAGAGGTTTCGGGACAGGGGCGAGCACCGGGGAGCTGTTTTTT. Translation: CATSRGFGTGASTGELFF. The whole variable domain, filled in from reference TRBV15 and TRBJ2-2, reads DAMVIQNPRYQVTQFGKPVTLSCSQTLNHNVMYWYQQKSSQAPKLLFHYYDKDFNNEADTPDNFQSRRPNTSFCFLDIRSPGLGDTAMYLCATSRGFGTGASTGELFFGEGSRLTVL.

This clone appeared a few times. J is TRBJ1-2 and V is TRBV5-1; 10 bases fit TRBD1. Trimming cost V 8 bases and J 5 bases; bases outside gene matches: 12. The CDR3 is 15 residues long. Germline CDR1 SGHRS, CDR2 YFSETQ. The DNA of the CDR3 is TGCGCCAGTAATCCCGGGACAGGGGATATATATGGCTACACCTTC. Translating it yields CASNPGTGDIYGYTF.

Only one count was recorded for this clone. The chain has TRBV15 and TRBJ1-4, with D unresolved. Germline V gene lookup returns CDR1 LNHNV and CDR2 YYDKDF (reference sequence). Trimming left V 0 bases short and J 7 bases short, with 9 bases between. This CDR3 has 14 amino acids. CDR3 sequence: CATSRDVGGEKLFF. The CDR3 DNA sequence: TGTGCCACCAGCAGAGATGTCGGTGGTGAAAAACTGTTTTTT. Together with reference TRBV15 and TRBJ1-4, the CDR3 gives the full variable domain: DAMVIQNPRYQVTQFGKPVTLSCSQTLNHNVMYWYQQKSSQAPKLLFHYYDKDFNNEADTPDNFQSRRPNTSFCFLDIRSPGLGDTAMYLCATSRDVGGEKLFFGSGTQLSVL.

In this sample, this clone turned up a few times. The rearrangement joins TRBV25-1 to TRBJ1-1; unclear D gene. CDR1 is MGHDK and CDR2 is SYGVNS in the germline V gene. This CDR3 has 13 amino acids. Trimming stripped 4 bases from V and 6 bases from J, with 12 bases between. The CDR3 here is CASSVGWEAEAFF. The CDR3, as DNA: TGTGCCAGCAGTGTAGGGTGGGAGGCTGAAGCTTTCTTT.

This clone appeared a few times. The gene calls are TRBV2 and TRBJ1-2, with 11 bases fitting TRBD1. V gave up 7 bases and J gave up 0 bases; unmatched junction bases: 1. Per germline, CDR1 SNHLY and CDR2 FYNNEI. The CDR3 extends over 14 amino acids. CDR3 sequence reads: CASKDRGPNYGYTF. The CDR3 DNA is TGTGCCAGCAAGGACAGGGGGCCTAACTATGGCTACACCTTC.

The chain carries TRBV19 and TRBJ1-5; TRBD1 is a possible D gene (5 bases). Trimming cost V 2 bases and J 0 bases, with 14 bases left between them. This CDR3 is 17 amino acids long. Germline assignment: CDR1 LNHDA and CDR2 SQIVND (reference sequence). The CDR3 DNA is TGTGCCAGTAGTATATCTTACACAGGTCTTAGCAATCAGCCCCAGCATTTT. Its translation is CASSISYTGLSNQPQHF.

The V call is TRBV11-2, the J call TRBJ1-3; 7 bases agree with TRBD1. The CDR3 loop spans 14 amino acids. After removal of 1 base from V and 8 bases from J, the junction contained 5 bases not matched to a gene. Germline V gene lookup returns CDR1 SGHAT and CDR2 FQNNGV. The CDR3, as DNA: TGTGCCAGCAGCTTAGCGACAGGGATGGACACCATATATTTT. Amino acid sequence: CASSLATGMDTIYF.

CDR3 loop: CASSQEQGASNQPQHF. CDR3 nucleotide sequence: TGCGCCAGCAGCCAAGAACAGGGGGCTAGCAATCAGCCCCAGCATTTT. V usage is TRBV4-3 and J usage is TRBJ1-5; 9 bases fit TRBD1. CDR1 and CDR2 (germline): LGHNA, YSLEER. Trimming took 0 bases from V and 0 from J; bases not matched to a gene: 0. The length of the CDR3 is 16 residues.

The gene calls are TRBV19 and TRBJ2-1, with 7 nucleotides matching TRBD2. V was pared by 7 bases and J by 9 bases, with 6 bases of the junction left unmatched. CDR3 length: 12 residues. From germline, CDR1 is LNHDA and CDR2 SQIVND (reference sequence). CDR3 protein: CASIRTSREQFF. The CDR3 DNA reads TGTGCCAGTATAAGGACTAGTCGTGAGCAGTTCTTC.

The CDR3 here is CASSPLGGRANTGELFF. The CDR3 DNA reads TGTGCCAGCAGCCCCCTGGGGGGGCGGGCGAACACCGGGGAGCTGTTTTTT. The chain has TRBV7-3 and TRBJ2-2; tentative D call: TRBD2 (7 bases). V was cut by 5 bases and J by 0 bases, with 16 bases left in between. CDR3 length: 17 amino acids. In germline, CDR1 is SGHTA, CDR2 FQGTGA.

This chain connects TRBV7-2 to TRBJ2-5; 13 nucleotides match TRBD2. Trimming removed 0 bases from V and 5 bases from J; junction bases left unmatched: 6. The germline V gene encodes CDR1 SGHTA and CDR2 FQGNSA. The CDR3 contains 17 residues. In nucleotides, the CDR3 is TGTGCCAGCAGCTTAGCGAGGGGGACTAGCGGGAAGGAGACCCAGTACTTC. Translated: CASSLARGTSGKETQYF.

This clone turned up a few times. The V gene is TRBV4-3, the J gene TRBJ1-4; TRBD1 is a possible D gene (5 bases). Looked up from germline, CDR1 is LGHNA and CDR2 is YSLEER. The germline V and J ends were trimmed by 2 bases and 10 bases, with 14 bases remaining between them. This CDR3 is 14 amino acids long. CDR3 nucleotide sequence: TGCGCCAGCAGCCAACAGGGCCTCGATCTAAAACTGTTTTTT. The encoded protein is CASSQQGLDLKLFF.

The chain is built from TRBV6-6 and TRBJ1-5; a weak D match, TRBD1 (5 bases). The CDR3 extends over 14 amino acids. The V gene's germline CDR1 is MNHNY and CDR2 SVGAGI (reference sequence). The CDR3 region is CASVGVRGNQPQHF. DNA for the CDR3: TGTGCGAGCGTAGGGGTGAGAGGTAATCAGCCCCAGCATTTT.

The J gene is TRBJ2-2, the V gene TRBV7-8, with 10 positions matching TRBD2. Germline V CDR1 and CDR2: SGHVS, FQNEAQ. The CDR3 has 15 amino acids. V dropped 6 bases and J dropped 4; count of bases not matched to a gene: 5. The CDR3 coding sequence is TGTGCCAGCAGTCGAGCGGGGGGGATCACCGGGGAGCTGTTTTTT. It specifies CASSRAGGITGELFF.

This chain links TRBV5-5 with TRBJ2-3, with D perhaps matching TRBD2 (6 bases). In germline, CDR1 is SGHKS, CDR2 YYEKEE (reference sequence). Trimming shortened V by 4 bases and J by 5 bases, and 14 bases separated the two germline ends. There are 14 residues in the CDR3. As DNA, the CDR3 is TGTGCCAGCAGCCGGGACTTCCGAAGAGATACGCAGTATTTT. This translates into CASSRDFRRDTQYF.

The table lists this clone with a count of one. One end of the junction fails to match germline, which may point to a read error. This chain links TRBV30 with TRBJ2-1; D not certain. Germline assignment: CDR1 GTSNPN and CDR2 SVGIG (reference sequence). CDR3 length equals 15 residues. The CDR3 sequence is CAWNPQSLSSNEQFF. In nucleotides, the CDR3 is TGTGCCTGGAACCCACAATCACTATCCTCCAATGAGCAGTTCTTC.

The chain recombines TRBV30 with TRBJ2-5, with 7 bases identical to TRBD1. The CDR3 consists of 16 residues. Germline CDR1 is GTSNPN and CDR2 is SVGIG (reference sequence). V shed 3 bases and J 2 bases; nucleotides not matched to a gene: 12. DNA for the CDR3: TGTGCCTGGAGAAGGGGGCCGTGGACTCTACAAGAGACCCAGTACTTC. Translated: CAWRRGPWTLQETQYF.

The CDR3 protein is CASSQDSARAGRGTEAFF. DNA for the CDR3: TGTGCCAGCAGCCAAGATTCGGCACGCGCAGGGCGGGGCACTGAAGCTTTCTTT. The chain couples TRBV14 to TRBJ1-1; TRBD1 is a possible D gene (5 bases). With 0 bases removed from V and 4 bases from J, the gap between germline ends came to 21 bases. The CDR3 sequence is 18 residues long. Looked up from germline, CDR1 is SGHDN and CDR2 is FVKESK.

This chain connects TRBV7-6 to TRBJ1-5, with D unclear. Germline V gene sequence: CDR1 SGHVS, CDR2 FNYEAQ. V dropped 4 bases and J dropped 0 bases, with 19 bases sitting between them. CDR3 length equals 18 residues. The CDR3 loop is CASSSALAFQDSNQPQHF. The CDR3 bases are TGTGCCAGCAGCTCAGCATTGGCATTCCAAGATAGCAATCAGCCCCAGCATTTT.

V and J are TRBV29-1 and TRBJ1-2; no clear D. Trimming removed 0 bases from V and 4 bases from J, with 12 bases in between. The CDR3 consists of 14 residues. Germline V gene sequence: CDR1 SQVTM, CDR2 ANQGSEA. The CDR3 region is CSVEEAGHSYGYTF. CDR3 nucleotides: TGCAGCGTTGAAGAGGCAGGTCACTCCTATGGCTACACCTTC.

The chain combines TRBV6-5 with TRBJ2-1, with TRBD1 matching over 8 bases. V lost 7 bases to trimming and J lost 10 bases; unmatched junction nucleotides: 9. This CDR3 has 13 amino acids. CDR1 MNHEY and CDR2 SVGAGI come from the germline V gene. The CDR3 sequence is CASTENRGREQFF. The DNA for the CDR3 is TGTGCCAGCACCGAGAACAGGGGGAGAGAGCAGTTCTTC.

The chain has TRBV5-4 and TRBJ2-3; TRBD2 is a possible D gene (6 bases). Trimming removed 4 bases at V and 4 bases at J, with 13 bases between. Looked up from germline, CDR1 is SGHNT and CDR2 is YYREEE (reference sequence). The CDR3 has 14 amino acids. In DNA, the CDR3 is TGTGCCAGCAGCGAGGAGGAGGGATCAGATACGCAGTATTTT. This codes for CASSEEEGSDTQYF.

CDR3 sequence: CASSLDRVSDEQYF. CDR3 DNA sequence: TGTGCCAGCAGCTTGGACAGGGTTTCGGACGAGCAGTACTTC. The rearrangement links TRBV5-8 to TRBJ2-7; D might be TRBD1 (6 bases). Trimming took off 0 bases at V and 5 bases at J, with 12 bases between the two ends. The CDR3 totals 14 residues. CDR1 is SGHTS and CDR2 is YDEGEE in the germline V gene.

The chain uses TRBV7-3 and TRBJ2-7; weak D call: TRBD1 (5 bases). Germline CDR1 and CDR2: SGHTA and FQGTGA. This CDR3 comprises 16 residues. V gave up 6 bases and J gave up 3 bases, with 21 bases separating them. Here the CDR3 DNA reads TGTGCCAGCAGTTCGCCCCGACAGTATTTTCACTACGAGCAGTACTTC. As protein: CASSSPRQYFHYEQYF.

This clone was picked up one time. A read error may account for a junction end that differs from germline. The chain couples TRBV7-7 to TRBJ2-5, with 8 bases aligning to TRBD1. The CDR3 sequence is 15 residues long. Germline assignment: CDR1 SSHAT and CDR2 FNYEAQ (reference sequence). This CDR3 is CASSLGQGTQETQYF. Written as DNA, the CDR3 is TGTGCTAGCAGCTTAGGACAGGGAACACAAGAGACCCAGTACTTC.